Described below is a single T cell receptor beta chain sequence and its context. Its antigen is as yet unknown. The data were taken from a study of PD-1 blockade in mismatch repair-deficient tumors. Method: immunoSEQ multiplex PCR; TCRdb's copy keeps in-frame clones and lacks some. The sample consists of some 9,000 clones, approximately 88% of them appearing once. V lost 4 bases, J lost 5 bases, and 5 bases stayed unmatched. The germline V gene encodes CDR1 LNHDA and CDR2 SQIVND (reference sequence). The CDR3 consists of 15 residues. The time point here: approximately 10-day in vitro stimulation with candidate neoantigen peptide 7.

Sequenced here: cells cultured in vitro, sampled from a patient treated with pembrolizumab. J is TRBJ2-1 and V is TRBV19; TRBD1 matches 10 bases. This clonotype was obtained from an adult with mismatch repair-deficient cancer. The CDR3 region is CASSTRTGGNNEQFF. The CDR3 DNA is TGTGCCAGTAGTACTCGGACAGGGGGAAACAATGAGCAGTTCTTC.